This TCR beta chain appears in the sequencing data of a study of blood T cells in healthy people across ages. Peripheral blood samples of roughly 9.9 milliliters were drawn from each donor. The CDR3 contains 17 residues. Germline CDR1 LGHNA, CDR2 YNFKEQ. A remark on this clonotype: The germline gene is not matched at one end of the junction; a read error may be the cause.

The use of a sample-barcoded 5' primer and a J-beta primer mix characterized a second PCR of 7 to 11 cycles. Every cDNA molecule bore a tag from a template-switch adaptor containing 12 random nucleotides. TCRdb re-called the 5' RACE reads through MiXCR, storing one row per CDR3 protein. The sample includes fewer than 1,000,000 distinct CDR3 sequences, about half of them seen just once. Source material: blood. The receptor was derived from an elderly man in good health. The J gene is TRBJ2-3, the V gene TRBV4-2, with a possible D match to TRBD1 (5 bases). The CDR3 spells CASGQGIRQTATDTQYF. Here the CDR3 DNA reads TGTGCCAGCGGCCAAGGGATTCGACAGACCGCCACAGATACGCAGTATTTT.